Each of the 16 T cell receptor beta chains below was sequenced from the same sample in a study of blood T cell repertoires in COVID-19. Profiling relied on immunoSEQ multiplex PCR, and the TCRdb table lists in-frame clones only, not all of them. The sample holds about 350,000 clones, around nine tenths seen once. Sequencing input: peripheral blood. These TCRs come from a woman between 65 and 79 years old with COVID-19, enrolled during active disease.

The rearrangement uses TRBV28 and TRBJ2-5; 9 bases fit TRBD1. Looked up from germline, CDR1 is MDHEN and CDR2 is SYDVKM. V shed 4 bases and J 5 bases; nucleotides not matched to a gene: 11. The CDR3 covers 16 residues. CDR3 bases: TGTGCCAGCAGTTCGACCGGGACAGGGTTTTACGAGACCCAGTACTTC. This encodes CASSSTGTGFYETQYF.

The chain uses TRBV5-4 and TRBJ2-1; possibly TRBD1 for D (6 bases). V was cut by 4 bases and J by 2 bases, with 13 bases left in between. This CDR3 contains 15 residues. Germline CDR1 reads SGHNT; CDR2 reads YYREEE (reference sequence). In DNA, the CDR3 is TGTGCCAGCAGCCCTCAAGACAGGACCTACAATGAGCAGTTCTTC. It encodes CASSPQDRTYNEQFF. The entire variable domain, with the rest obtained from reference TRBV5-4 and TRBJ2-1, is as follows: ETGVTQSPTHLIKTRGQQVTLRCSSQSGHNTVSWYQQALGQGPQFIFQYYREEENGRGNFPPRFSGLQFPNYSSELNVNALELDDSALYLCASSPQDRTYNEQFFGPGTRLTVL.

The chain has TRBV19 and TRBJ1-1; TRBD1 matches at 7 bases. The V gene end was trimmed by 6 bases and the J gene end by 4 bases; junction bases not matched to a gene: 8. Germline V gene sequence: CDR1 LNHDA, CDR2 SQIVND (reference sequence). The CDR3 has 14 residues. The CDR3 DNA follows: TGTGCCAGTAGACAACAGGGGCGTACCACTGAAGCTTTCTTT. Residues: CASRQQGRTTEAFF.

A single count supports this clone. V gene TRBV5-6 combines with J gene TRBJ2-3; 11 nucleotides agree with TRBD2. V shed 3 bases, J shed 5 bases, and the junction held 11 bases outside the gene matches. Germline CDR1 and CDR2: SGHDT and YYEEEE. The CDR3 is 17 amino acids. CDR3 residues: CASSSTSGGLMLDTQYF. The DNA of the CDR3 is TGTGCCAGCAGCTCTACTAGCGGGGGACTAATGTTAGATACGCAGTATTTT.

The J gene is TRBJ1-1, the V gene TRBV3-1 (or the pseudogene TRBV3-2); 7 bases match TRBD1. CDR1 and CDR2 from the germline V gene are LGHDT and YNNKEL (reference sequence). Trimming at V came to 4 bases and at J to 6 bases, leaving 14 bases not matched to a gene. The CDR3 covers 16 residues. CDR3 coding DNA: TGTGCCAGCAGCCCCTACCAAGGACAGGCTAAGGCTGAAGCTTTCTTT. This codes for CASSPYQGQAKAEAFF.

The rearrangement joins TRBV4-3 to TRBJ1-3; D remains ambiguous. Germline V gene lookup returns CDR1 LGHNA and CDR2 YSLEER. The CDR3 has 15 amino acids. V lost 3 bases, J lost 0 bases, and 9 bases lay in between. CDR3 sequence (DNA): TGCGCCAGCAGCCAGGAGAGGAGCTCTGGAAACACCATATATTTT. It specifies CASSQERSSGNTIYF.

This chain links TRBV6-5 with TRBJ2-1; 10 bases fit TRBD1. The CDR3 totals 15 residues. The V gene end was trimmed by 6 bases and the J gene end by 5 bases; junction bases not matched to a gene: 7. Germline V gene sequence: CDR1 MNHEY, CDR2 SVGAGI. Written as DNA, the CDR3 is TGTGCCAGCAGCTCCGGACAGGGGGATAACAATGAGCAGTTCTTC. This codes for CASSSGQGDNNEQFF.

This clone was seen a handful of times. The V gene is TRBV2, the J gene TRBJ1-6; 8 bases match TRBD1. V shed 4 bases and J 7 bases; nucleotides not matched to a gene: 6. Per the germline V gene, CDR1 is SNHLY and CDR2 is FYNNEI. The CDR3 loop spans 15 amino acids. This CDR3 is CASSGQGNWNSPLHF. CDR3 in DNA: TGTGCCAGCAGTGGACAGGGGAACTGGAATTCACCCCTCCACTTT.

CDR3 sequence reads: CASSYLTSTDTQYF. CDR3 nucleotides: TGCGCCAGCAGCTACCTTACTAGCACAGATACGCAGTATTTT. This rearrangement joins TRBV5-1 to TRBJ2-3; D is ambiguous. V was pared by 3 bases and J by 0 bases, with 8 bases between. Germline lookup yields CDR1 SGHRS and CDR2 YFSETQ. This CDR3 is 14 amino acids long.

The chain has TRBV7-2 and TRBJ2-5; D is perhaps TRBD2 (7 bases). The CDR3 has 16 residues. Between the trimmed V and J ends, which lost 1 base and 4 bases, there was a span of 16 bases. Per the germline V gene, CDR1 is SGHTA and CDR2 is FQGNSA. The CDR3 is CASSLGLAGARETQYF. In DNA form, the CDR3 reads TGTGCCAGCAGCTTAGGTCTTGCGGGGGCAAGAGAGACCCAGTACTTC.

The sample holds a few counts of this clone. This chain connects TRBV7-2 to TRBJ1-5; D is perhaps TRBD1 (5 bases). The germline V gene encodes CDR1 SGHTA and CDR2 FQGNSA. The CDR3 covers 15 residues. Trimming removed 1 base at V and 4 bases at J, with 11 bases between. The CDR3 DNA follows: TGTGCCAGCAGCTTAGGGCAGGGACTAAATCAGCCCCAGCATTTT. As protein: CASSLGQGLNQPQHF. Full variable domain (remainder filled in from reference TRBV7-2 and TRBJ1-5): GAGVSQSPSNKVTEKGKDVELRCDPISGHTALYWYRQSLGQGLEFLIYFQGNSAPDKSGLPSDRFSAERTGGSVSTLTIQRTQQEDSAVYLCASSLGQGLNQPQHFGDGTRLSIL.

The chain carries TRBV10-3 and TRBJ2-7; D is perhaps TRBD1 (6 bases). The CDR3 is 13 residues long. V was shortened by 5 bases and J by 4 bases, with 12 bases between the two germline ends. CDR1 is ENHRY, CDR2 SYGVKD, per germline. The CDR3 DNA follows: TGTGCCATCAGTTCGGACAGAGGGTACGAGCAGTACTTC. This translates into CAISSDRGYEQYF.

The genes are TRBV7-2 and TRBJ2-7; 7 bases line up with TRBD1. Germline V CDR1 and CDR2: SGHTA, FQGNSA. Trimming cost V 1 base and J 6 bases; bases outside gene matches: 9. This CDR3 is built from 15 residues. The CDR3: CASSLVRTGFGEQYF. The CDR3 DNA reads as TGTGCCAGCAGCTTAGTTAGGACAGGTTTCGGCGAGCAGTACTTC.

The CDR3 is CASSLAAGGPSTDTQYF. The DNA for the CDR3 is TGTGCCAGCAGCTTGGCGGCGGGGGGGCCAAGCACAGATACGCAGTATTTT. The chain links TRBV5-6 to TRBJ2-3, with 9 bases identical to TRBD2. The V gene's germline CDR1 is SGHDT and CDR2 YYEEEE. CDR3 length: 17 amino acids. J lost 0 bases, V lost 0 bases, and 5 bases had no gene match.

Concerning this clone: The junction differs from germline at one of its ends, possibly a read error. The rearrangement uses TRBV6-6 and TRBJ1-2; 7 nucleotides align to TRBD1. Looked up from germline, CDR1 is MNHNY and CDR2 is SVGAGI (reference sequence). The CDR3 runs 10 residues. The CDR3 DNA sequence: TGTGCCAGTGGGCAGGGGGGCTGGCCCTTC. Protein: CASGQGGWPF.

The chain is built from TRBV28 and TRBJ1-2; possible D gene TRBD1, 5 bases. The germline V gene has CDR1 MDHEN and CDR2 SYDVKM. This CDR3 contains 14 residues. Between the trimmed V and J ends, which lost 4 bases and 1 base, there was a span of 10 bases. CDR3 sequence: CASSSSDSNYGYTF. The DNA for the CDR3 is TGTGCCAGCAGTTCTTCCGACAGTAACTATGGCTACACCTTC.